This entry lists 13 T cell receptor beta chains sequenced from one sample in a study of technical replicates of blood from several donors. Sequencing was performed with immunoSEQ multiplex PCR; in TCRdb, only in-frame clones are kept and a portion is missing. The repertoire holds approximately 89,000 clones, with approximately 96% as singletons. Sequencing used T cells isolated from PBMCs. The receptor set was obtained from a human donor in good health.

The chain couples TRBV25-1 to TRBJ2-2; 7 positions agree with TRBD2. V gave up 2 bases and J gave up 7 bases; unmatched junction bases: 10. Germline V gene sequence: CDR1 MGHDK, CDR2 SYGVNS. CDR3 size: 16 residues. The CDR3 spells CASSEVVGGTGGELFF. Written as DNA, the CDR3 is TGTGCCAGCAGTGAAGTAGTGGGAGGGACGGGCGGGGAGCTGTTTTTT.

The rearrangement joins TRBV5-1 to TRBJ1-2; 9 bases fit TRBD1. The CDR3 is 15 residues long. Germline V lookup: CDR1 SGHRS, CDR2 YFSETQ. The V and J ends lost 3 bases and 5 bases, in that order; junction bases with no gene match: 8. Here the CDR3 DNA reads TGCGCCAGCAGCTGGGGGACAGGGACGGCATATGGCTACACCTTC. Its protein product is CASSWGTGTAYGYTF.

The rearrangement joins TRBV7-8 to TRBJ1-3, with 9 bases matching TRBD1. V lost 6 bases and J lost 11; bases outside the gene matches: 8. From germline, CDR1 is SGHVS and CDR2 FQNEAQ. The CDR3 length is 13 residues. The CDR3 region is CASSLNRGQAIYF. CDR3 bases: TGTGCCAGCAGTTTGAACAGGGGGCAGGCCATATATTTT.

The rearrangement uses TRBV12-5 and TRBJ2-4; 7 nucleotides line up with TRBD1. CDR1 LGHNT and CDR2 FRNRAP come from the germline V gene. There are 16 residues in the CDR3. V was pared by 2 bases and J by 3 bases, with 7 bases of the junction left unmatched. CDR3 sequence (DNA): TGTGCTAGTGGTTTGCAGAGACAGGGTTACAAAAACATTCAGTACTTC. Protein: CASGLQRQGYKNIQYF.

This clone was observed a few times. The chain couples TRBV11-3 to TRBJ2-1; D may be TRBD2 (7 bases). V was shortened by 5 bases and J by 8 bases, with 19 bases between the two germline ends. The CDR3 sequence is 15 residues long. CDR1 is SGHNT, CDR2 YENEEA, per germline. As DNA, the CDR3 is TGTGCCAGCAGCCGAAAGTGGGGGGGCGCGGATGAGCAGTTCTTC. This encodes CASSRKWGGADEQFF.

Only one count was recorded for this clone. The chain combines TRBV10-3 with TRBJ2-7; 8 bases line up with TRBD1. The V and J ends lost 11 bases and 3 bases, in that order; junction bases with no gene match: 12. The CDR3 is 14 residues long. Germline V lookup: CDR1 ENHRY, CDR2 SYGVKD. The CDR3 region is CAAEPGTGDYEQYF. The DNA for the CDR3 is TGTGCCGCGGAACCCGGGACAGGCGACTACGAGCAGTACTTC.

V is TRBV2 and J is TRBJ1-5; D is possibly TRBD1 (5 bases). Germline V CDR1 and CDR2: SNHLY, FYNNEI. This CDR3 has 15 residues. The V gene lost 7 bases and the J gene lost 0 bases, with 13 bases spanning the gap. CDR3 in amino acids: CASNMGGGSNQPQHF. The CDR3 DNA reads TGTGCCAGCAATATGGGGGGAGGTAGCAATCAGCCCCAGCATTTT.

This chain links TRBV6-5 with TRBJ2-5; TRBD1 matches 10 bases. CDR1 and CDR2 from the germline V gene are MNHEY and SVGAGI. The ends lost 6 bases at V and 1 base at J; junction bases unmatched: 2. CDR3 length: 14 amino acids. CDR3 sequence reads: CASRRTGGQETQYF. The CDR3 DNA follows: TGTGCCAGCAGAAGGACAGGGGGCCAAGAGACCCAGTACTTC.

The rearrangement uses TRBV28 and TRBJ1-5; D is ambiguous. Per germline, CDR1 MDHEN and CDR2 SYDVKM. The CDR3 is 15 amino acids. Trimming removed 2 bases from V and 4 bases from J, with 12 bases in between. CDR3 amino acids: CASSLKARQNQPQHF. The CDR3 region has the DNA TGTGCCAGCAGTTTAAAAGCCAGACAAAATCAGCCCCAGCATTTT.

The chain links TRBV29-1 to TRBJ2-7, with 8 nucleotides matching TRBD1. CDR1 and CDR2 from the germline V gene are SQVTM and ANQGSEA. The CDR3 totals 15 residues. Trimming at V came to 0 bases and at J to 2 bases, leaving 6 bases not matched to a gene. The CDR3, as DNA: TGCAGCGTTGAAGACGACAGGGGATTAACCTACGAGCAGTACTTC. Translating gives CSVEDDRGLTYEQYF.

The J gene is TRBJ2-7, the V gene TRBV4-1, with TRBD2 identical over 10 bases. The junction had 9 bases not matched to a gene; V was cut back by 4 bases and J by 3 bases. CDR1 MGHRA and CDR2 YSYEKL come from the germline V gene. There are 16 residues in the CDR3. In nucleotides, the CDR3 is TGCGCCAGCAGCCCTACGGGACTAGCGATGGGCTACGAGCAGTACTTC. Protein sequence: CASSPTGLAMGYEQYF.

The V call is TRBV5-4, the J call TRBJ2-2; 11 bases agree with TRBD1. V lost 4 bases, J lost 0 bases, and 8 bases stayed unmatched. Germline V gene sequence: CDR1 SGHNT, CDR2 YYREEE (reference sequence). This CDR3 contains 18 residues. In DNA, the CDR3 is TGTGCCAGCAGCCGAAGTCGGACAGGGGGCGCGAACACCGGGGAGCTGTTTTTT. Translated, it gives CASSRSRTGGANTGELFF.

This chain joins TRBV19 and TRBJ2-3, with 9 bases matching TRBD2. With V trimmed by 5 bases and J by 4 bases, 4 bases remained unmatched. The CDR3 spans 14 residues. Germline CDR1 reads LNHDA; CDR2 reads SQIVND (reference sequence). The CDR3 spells CASSLLAGPDTQYF. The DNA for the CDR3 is TGTGCCAGTAGTCTGCTAGCGGGACCAGATACGCAGTATTTT.